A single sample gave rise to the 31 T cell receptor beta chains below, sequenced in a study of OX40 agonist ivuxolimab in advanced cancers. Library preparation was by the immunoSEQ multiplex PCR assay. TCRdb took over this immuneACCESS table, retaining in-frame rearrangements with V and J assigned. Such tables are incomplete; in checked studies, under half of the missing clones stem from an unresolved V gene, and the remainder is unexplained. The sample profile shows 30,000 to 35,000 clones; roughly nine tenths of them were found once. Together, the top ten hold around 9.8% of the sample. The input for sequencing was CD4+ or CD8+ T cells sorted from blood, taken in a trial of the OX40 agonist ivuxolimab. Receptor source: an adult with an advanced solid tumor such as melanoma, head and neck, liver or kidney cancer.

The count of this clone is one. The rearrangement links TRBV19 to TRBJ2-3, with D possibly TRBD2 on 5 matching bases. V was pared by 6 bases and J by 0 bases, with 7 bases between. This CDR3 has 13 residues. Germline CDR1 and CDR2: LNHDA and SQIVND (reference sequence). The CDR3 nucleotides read TGTGCCAGTAGCGGACTTAGCACAGATACGCAGTATTTT. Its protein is CASSGLSTDTQYF.

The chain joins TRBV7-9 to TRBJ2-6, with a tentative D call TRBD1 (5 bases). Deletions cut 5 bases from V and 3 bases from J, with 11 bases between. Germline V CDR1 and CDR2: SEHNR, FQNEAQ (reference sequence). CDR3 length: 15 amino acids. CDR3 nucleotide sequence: TGTGCCAGCAGCCCCCAGGGTGGTGGGGCCAACGTCCTGACTTTC. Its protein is CASSPQGGGANVLTF.

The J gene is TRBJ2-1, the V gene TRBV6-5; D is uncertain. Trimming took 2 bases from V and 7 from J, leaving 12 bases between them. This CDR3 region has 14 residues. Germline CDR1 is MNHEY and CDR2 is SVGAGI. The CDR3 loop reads CASSYGASTNEQFF. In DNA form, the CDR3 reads TGTGCCAGCAGTTACGGCGCGAGCACGAATGAGCAGTTCTTC.

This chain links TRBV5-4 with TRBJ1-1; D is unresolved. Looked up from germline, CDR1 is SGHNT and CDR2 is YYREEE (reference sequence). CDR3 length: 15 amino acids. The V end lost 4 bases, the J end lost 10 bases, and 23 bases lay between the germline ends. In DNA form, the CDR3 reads TGTGCCAGCAGCACCCCGAAGGAAGGGCGGGAAGGAGCTTTCTTT. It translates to CASSTPKEGREGAFF.

CDR3 nucleotide sequence: TGTGCCAGCAGCATAACAGGGCACGGGGATGAAAAACTGTTTTTT. Translation: CASSITGHGDEKLFF. The rearrangement joins TRBV11-3 to TRBJ1-4, with D possibly matching TRBD1 (6 bases). The CDR3 has 15 amino acids. The germline CDR1 and CDR2 sequences are SGHNT and YENEEA. Trimming stripped 5 bases from V and 6 bases from J, with 16 bases between.

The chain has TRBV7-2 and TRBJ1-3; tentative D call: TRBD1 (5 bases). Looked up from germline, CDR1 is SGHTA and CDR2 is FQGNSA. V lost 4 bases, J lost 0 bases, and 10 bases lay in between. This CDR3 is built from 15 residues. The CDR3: CASSSLGVSGNTIYF. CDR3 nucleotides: TGTGCCAGCAGCTCCCTAGGGGTCTCTGGAAACACCATATATTTT.

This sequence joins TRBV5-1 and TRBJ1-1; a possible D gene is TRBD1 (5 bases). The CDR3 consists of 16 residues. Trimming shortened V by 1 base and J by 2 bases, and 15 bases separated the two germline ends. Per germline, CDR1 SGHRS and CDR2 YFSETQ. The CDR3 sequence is CASSLRGEGFNTEAFF. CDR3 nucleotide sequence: TGCGCCAGCAGCTTGCGGGGGGAAGGATTTAACACTGAAGCTTTCTTT.

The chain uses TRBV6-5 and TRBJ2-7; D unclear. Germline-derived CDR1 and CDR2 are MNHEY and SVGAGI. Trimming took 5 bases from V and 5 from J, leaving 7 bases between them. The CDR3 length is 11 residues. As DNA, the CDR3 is TGTGCCAGCAGTCCGATGCACGAGCAGTACTTC. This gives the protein CASSPMHEQYF.

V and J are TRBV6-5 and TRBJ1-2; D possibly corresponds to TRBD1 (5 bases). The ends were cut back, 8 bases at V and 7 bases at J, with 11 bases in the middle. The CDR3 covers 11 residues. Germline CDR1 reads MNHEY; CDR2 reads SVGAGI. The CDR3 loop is CASGAGFGYTF. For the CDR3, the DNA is TGTGCCAGCGGAGCAGGGTTTGGCTACACCTTC.

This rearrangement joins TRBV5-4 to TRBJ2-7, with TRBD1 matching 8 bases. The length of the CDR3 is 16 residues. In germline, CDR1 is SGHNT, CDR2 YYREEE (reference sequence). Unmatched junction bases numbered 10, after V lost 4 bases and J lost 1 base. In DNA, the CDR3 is TGTGCCAGCAGCCCCGGGACAGGAACCCTTTCCTACGAGCAGTACTTC. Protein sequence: CASSPGTGTLSYEQYF. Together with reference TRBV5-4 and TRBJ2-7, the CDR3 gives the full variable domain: ETGVTQSPTHLIKTRGQQVTLRCSSQSGHNTVSWYQQALGQGPQFIFQYYREEENGRGNFPPRFSGLQFPNYSSELNVNALELDDSALYLCASSPGTGTLSYEQYFGPGTRLTVT.

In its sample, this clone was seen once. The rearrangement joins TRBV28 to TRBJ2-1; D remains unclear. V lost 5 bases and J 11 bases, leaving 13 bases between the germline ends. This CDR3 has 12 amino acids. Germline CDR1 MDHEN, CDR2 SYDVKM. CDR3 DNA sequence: TGTGCCAGCAGTCCCCCCCCTATGAAGCAGTTCTTC. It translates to CASSPPPMKQFF.

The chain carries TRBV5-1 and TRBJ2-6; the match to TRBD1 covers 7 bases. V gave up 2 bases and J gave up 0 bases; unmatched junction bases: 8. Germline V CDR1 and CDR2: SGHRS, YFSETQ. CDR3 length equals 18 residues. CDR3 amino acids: CASSFRQGPLSGANVLTF. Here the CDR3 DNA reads TGCGCCAGCAGCTTCAGACAGGGCCCTCTCTCTGGGGCCAACGTCCTGACTTTC.

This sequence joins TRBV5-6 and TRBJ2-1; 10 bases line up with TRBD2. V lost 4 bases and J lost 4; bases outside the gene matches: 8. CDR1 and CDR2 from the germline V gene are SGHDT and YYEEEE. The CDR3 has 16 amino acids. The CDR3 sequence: CASSRIAGGAYNEQFF. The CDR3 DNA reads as TGTGCCAGCAGCCGAATAGCGGGAGGAGCGTACAATGAGCAGTTCTTC.

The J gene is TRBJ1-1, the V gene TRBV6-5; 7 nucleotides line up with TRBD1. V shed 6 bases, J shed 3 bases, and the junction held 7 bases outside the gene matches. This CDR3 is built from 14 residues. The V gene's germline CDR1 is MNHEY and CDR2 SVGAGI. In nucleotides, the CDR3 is TGTGCCAGCAGAGGCGACAGGGAGGACACTGAAGCTTTCTTT. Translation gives CASRGDREDTEAFF.

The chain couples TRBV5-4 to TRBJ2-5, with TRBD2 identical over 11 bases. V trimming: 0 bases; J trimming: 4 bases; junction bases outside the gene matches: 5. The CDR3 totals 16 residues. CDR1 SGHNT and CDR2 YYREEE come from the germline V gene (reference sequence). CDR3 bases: TGTGCCAGCAGCTTGGATAGCGGGAGGGTCTTAGAGACCCAGTACTTC. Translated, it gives CASSLDSGRVLETQYF.

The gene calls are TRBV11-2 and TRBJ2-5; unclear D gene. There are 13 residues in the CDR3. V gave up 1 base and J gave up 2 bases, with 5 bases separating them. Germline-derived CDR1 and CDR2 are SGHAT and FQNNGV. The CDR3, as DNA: TGTGCCAGCAGCTTAGGTGGTCAAGAGACCCAGTACTTC. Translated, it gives CASSLGGQETQYF.

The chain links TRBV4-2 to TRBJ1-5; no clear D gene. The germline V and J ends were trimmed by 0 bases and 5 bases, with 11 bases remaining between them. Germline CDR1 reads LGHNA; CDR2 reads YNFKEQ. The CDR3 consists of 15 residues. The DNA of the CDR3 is TGTGCCAGCAGCCAAGATCGGACTACCTATCAGCCCCAGCATTTT. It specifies CASSQDRTTYQPQHF.

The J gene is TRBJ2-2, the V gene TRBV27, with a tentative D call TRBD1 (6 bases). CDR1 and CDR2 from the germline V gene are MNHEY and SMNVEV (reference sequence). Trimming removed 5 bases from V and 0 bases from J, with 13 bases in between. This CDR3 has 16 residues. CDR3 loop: CASSPRDTPNTGELFF. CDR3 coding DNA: TGTGCCAGCAGTCCCCGGGACACTCCGAACACCGGGGAGCTGTTTTTT.

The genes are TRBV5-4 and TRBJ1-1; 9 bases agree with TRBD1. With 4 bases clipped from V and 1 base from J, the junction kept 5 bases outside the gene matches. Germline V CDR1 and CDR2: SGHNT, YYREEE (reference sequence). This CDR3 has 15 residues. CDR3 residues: CASSTGQGRNTEAFF. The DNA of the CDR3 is TGTGCCAGCAGCACCGGACAGGGGAGGAACACTGAAGCTTTCTTT.

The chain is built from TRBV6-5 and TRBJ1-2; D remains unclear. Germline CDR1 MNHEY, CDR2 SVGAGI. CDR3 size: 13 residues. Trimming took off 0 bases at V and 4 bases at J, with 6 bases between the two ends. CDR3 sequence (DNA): TGTGCCAGCAGTTACTCGGCCGGCTATGGCTACACCTTC. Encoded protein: CASSYSAGYGYTF.

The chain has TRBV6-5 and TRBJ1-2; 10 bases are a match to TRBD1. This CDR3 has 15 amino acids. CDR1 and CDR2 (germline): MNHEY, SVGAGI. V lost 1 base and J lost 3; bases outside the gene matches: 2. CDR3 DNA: TGTGCCAGCAGTTACTGGGGGACAGGGGACTATGGCTACACCTTC. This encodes CASSYWGTGDYGYTF.

CDR3 in DNA: TGTGCCATCTCCGGGACAGGATACACCGGGGAGCTGTTTTTT. Residues: CAISGTGYTGELFF. The rearrangement joins TRBV10-3 to TRBJ2-2; TRBD1 matches 8 bases. With V trimmed by 8 bases and J by 3 bases, 5 bases remained unmatched. This CDR3 comprises 14 residues. The germline gives CDR1 ENHRY, CDR2 SYGVKD.

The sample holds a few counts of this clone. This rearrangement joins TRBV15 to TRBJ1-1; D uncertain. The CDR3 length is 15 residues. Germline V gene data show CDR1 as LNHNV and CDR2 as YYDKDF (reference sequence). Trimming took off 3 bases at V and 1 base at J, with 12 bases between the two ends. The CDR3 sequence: CATSSPNRRNTEAFF. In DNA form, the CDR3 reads TGTGCCACCAGCAGTCCGAACCGTAGGAACACTGAAGCTTTCTTT.

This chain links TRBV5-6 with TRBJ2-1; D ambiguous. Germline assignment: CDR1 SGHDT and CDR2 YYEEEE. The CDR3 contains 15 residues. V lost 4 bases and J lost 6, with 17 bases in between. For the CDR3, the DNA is TGTGCCAGCAGCCCGAACGGCGCTATAGGCAATGAGCAGTTCTTC. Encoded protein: CASSPNGAIGNEQFF. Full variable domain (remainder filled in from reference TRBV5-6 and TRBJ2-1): DAGVTQSPTHLIKTRGQQVTLRCSPKSGHDTVSWYQQALGQGPQFIFQYYEEEERQRGNFPDRFSGHQFPNYSSELNVNALLLGDSALYLCASSPNGAIGNEQFFGPGTRLTVL.

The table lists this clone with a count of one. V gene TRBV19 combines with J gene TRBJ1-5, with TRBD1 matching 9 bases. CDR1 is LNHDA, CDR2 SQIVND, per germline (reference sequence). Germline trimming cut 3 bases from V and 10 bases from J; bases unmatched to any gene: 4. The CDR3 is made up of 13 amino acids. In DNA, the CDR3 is TGTGCCAGTAGTATGGACAGGGGCCCACCCCAGCATTTT. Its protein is CASSMDRGPPQHF.

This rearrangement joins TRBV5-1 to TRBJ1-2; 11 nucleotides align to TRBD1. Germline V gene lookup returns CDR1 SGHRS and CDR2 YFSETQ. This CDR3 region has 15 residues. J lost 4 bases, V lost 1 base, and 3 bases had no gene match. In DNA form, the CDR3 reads TGCGCCAGCAGCTTGAGGGGACAGGGGGGCTATGGCTACACCTTC. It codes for CASSLRGQGGYGYTF.

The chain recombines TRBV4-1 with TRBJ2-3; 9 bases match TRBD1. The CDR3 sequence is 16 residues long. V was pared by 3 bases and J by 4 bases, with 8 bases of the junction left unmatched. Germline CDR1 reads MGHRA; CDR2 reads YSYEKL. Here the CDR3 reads CASSQGNRGPPDTQYF. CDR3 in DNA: TGCGCCAGCAGCCAGGGGAACAGGGGGCCCCCAGATACGCAGTATTTT.

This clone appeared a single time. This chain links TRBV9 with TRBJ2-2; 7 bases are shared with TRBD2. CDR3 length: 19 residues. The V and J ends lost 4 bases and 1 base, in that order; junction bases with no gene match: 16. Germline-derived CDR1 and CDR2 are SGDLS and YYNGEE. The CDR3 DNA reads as TGTGCCAGCAGCCCTCGGGGTAGCGGGCGGGACCTGAACACCGGGGAGCTGTTTTTT. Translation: CASSPRGSGRDLNTGELFF.

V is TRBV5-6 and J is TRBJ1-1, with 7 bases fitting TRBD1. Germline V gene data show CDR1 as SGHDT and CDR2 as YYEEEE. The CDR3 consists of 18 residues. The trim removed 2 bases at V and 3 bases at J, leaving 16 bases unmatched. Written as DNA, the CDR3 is TGTGCCAGCAGCTTCTTCTCCCTACAGGGGAAGTGGGACACTGAAGCTTTCTTT. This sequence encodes CASSFFSLQGKWDTEAFF.

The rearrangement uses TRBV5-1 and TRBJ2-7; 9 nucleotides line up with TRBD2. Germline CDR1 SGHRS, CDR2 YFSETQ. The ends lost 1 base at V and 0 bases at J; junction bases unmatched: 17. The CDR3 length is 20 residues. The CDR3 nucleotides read TGCGCCAGCAGCTTGAGGTCCGCGGTAGCGGGAGTGACGAGCTCCTACGAGCAGTACTTC. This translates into CASSLRSAVAGVTSSYEQYF.

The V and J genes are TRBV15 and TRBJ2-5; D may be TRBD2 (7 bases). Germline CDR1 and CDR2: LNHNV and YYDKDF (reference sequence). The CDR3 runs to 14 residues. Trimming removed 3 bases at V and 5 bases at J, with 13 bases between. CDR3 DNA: TGTGCCACCAGCAGGGGCTCGGGGGGCGAGACCCAGTACTTC. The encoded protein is CATSRGSGGETQYF.